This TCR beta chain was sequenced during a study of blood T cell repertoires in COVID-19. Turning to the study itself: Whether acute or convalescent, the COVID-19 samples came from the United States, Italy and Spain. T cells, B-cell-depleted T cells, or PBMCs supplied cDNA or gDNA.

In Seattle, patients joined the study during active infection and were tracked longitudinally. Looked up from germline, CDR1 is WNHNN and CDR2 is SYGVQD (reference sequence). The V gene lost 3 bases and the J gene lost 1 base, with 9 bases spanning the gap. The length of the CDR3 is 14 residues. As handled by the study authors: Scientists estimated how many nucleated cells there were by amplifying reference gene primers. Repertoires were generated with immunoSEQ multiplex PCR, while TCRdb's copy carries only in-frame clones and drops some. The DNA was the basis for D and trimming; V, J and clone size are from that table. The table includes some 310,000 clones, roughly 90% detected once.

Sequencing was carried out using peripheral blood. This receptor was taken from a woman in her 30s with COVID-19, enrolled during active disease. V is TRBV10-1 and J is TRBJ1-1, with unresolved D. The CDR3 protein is CASSDNTANTEAFF. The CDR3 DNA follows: TGCGCCAGCAGTGATAACACAGCGAACACTGAAGCTTTCTTT.